Listed below are T cell receptor beta chains from one sample, sequenced in a study of blood T cell repertoires in COVID-19. The protocol was immunoSEQ multiplex PCR, while the TCRdb copy is restricted to in-frame clones and leaves out a portion. The table lists approximately 180,000 clones, about 78% of them singletons. The material sequenced was PBMCs or T cells enriched from blood (not recorded which). These receptors originate from a woman in her fifties or sixties who had recovered from COVID-19. The CDR3 runs from the conserved cysteine through the conserved F or W. D genes are given only for firm matches. Part of the rows lack a size; the others show once, few, many or a class for expanded clones.

CDR3nt | CDR3aa | d_gene | j_gene | v_gene | abundance
TGCGCCAGCCTACAGGGTTCGATGTTTGCTGAAGCTTTCTTT | CASLQGSMFAEAFF | NA | TRBJ1-1 | TRBV10-2 | NA
TGTGCCAGCAGCTTGGAAGGACAGGGAAGAGGCTACACCTTC | CASSLEGQGRGYTF | TRBD1 | TRBJ1-2 | TRBV7-9 | NA
TGTGCCAGCAGCTTAAATTCCGAGGATACGCAGTATTTT | CASSLNSEDTQYF | NA | TRBJ2-3 | TRBV7-7 | NA
TGCGCCAGCAGCCCGGGCCGGGATGGAAACATTCAGTACTTC | CASSPGRDGNIQYF | NA | TRBJ2-4 | TRBV5-1 | NA
TGTGCCAGCAGCTTTCTACAGGGAAGCAGGGATACGCAGTATTTT | CASSFLQGSRDTQYF | NA | TRBJ2-3 | TRBV7-2 | once
TGTGCCAGCAGCTTAGAGCCCACAGATACGCAGTATTTT | CASSLEPTDTQYF | NA | TRBJ2-3 | TRBV13 | few
TGCGCCAGCAGCCCCCGGGGGGCTAGCTCCTACGAGCAGTACTTC | CASSPRGASSYEQYF | NA | TRBJ2-7 | TRBV5-1 | few
TGTGCCAGCAGAACAGGGGGCGTTGAAGCTTTCTTT | CASRTGGVEAFF | TRBD1 | TRBJ1-1 | TRBV28 | NA
TGTGCCAGCAGCCAAGAGCCGGGAGGGTTTCTTCCCAATGAGCAGTTCTTC | CASSQEPGGFLPNEQFF | TRBD2 | TRBJ2-1 | TRBV4-2 | NA
TGTGCCAGCAACCGGGACTCCTATAATTCACCCCTCCACTTT | CASNRDSYNSPLHF | NA | TRBJ1-6 | TRBV7-9 | once
TGTGCCAGCAGCTCGGACAGGCAGTTTTCACCCCTCCACTTT | CASSSDRQFSPLHF | TRBD1 | TRBJ1-6 | TRBV7-2 | few
TGTGCCAGCTCACCGCGAGACCTAGCGGGAGGCCTCTCGGAGACCCAGTACTTC | CASSPRDLAGGLSETQYF | TRBD2 | TRBJ2-5 | TRBV18 | NA
TGTGCCAGCACCGCCTCCTTATCGGGTGAGCAGTTCTTC | CASTASLSGEQFF | NA | TRBJ2-1 | TRBV9 | NA
TGTGCCAGCAGCCAAGATAGGACAGAGATCTATGGCTACACCTTC | CASSQDRTEIYGYTF | NA | TRBJ1-2 | TRBV3-1/TRBV3-2 | few
TGTGCCAGCAGCTCAAGCTGGACCGGGGAGCTGTTTTTT | CASSSSWTGELFF | NA | TRBJ2-2 | TRBV11-3 | NA
TGTGCCAGCAGTTTCCGCGTAGCCGGCAGGGTCGACGAGCAGTACTTC | CASSFRVAGRVDEQYF | NA | TRBJ2-7 | TRBV28 | NA
TGTGCCAGCAGCCCACTAGCGGGAGTCTACTACGAGCAGTACTTC | CASSPLAGVYYEQYF | TRBD2 | TRBJ2-7 | TRBV11-2 | NA
TGTGCCAGCAGTGCCGGGACCTACGAGCAGTACTTC | CASSAGTYEQYF | NA | TRBJ2-7 | TRBV28 | NA
TGTGCCAGCAGCGGACAGGGAGTTTTGTATGGCTACACCTTC | CASSGQGVLYGYTF | TRBD1 | TRBJ1-2 | TRBV2 | NA
TGTGCCAGCAGCTTTCAAACTAGCCGGGAGCTGTTTTTT | CASSFQTSRELFF | NA | TRBJ2-2 | TRBV11-2 | NA
TGTGCCAGCAGCCAGGGGCGCGGGACTTATAATGAGCAGTTCTTC | CASSQGRGTYNEQFF | NA | TRBJ2-1 | TRBV3-1/TRBV3-2 | NA
TGTGCCAGCTCACTCAATAGAGGGCAGGGGAACATTCAGTACTTC | CASSLNRGQGNIQYF | NA | TRBJ2-4 | TRBV18 | few
TGCGCCAGCAGCTTTACCTCCTCCGGGACTAGCGGGAGCAATGAGCAGTTCTTC | CASSFTSSGTSGSNEQFF | TRBD2 | TRBJ2-1 | TRBV5-1 | NA
TGCGCCAGCAGCCCCTGGGCTAGCGGGAGTGTAGAGACCCAGTACTTC | CASSPWASGSVETQYF | TRBD2 | TRBJ2-5 | TRBV4-1 | NA
TGCGCCAGCAGCTTGGGGGGCCACTCTGGAAACACCATATATTTT | CASSLGGHSGNTIYF | NA | TRBJ1-3 | TRBV5-1 | NA
TGTGCCAGTAGTCCAAGGGGAAGACCGACCTACAATGAGCAGTTCTTC | CASSPRGRPTYNEQFF | NA | TRBJ2-1 | TRBV19 | NA
TGTGCCATCAGTGAGGGGCAGGGAGGTTCACCCCTCCACTTT | CAISEGQGGSPLHF | NA | TRBJ1-6 | TRBV10-3 | NA
TGTGCCACGTCCCGGGACAGGGGGTCCAATCCTTATGGCTACACCTTC | CATSRDRGSNPYGYTF | TRBD1 | TRBJ1-2 | TRBV15 | NA
TGTGCCAGCAGCCAACCTAGCGGTTCCTACAATGAGCAGTTCTTC | CASSQPSGSYNEQFF | TRBD2 | TRBJ2-1 | TRBV4-2 | few
TGTGCCAGCAGTACAGGGTCCGGTGGCTACACCTTC | CASSTGSGGYTF | NA | TRBJ1-2 | TRBV27 | NA
TGTGCCAGCAGCCAACGAGCGGGGGCTTTGGATACGCAGTATTTT | CASSQRAGALDTQYF | TRBD2 | TRBJ2-3 | TRBV4-2 | NA
TGTGCCAGCAGCCAAGGGACAGGGGTCGTCTTATATGGCTACACCTTC | CASSQGTGVVLYGYTF | TRBD1 | TRBJ1-2 | TRBV3-1/TRBV3-2 | NA
TGTGCCATCAAATCCGGGAATCCGGGGGAGCAGTACTTC | CAIKSGNPGEQYF | NA | TRBJ2-7 | TRBV10-3 | NA
TGTGCCAGCAGGGGCGGGGTTGAGCAGTTCTTC | CASRGGVEQFF | NA | TRBJ2-1 | TRBV12-3/TRBV12-4 | NA
TGTGCCAGCAGCTTGGAACAGCGCAATCAGCCCCAGCATTTT | CASSLEQRNQPQHF | NA | TRBJ1-5 | TRBV5-5 | NA
TGTGCCAGCAGCCGAGACGCGGCTAATGAAAAACTGTTTTTT | CASSRDAANEKLFF | NA | TRBJ1-4 | TRBV7-8 | NA
TGCAGTGCTAGTGTACTAGCGGGTAACGAGGCTGCAGATACGCAGTATTTT | CSASVLAGNEAADTQYF | TRBD2 | TRBJ2-3 | TRBV20-1 | NA
TGTGCCACCAGCAGAGGGACAGGGATCCTTAGCACAGATACGCAGTATTTT | CATSRGTGILSTDTQYF | TRBD1 | TRBJ2-3 | TRBV15 | NA
TGTGCCAGCAGCCAAACCGCCTTAGGACATGTAATGAACACCGGGGAGCTGTTTTTT | CASSQTALGHVMNTGELFF | NA | TRBJ2-2 | TRBV14 | NA
TGTGCCAGCAGCCAAGGAAACGGACTCCTCCCCTATGGCTACACCTTC | CASSQGNGLLPYGYTF | NA | TRBJ1-2 | TRBV3-1/TRBV3-2 | few
TGTGCCAGCAGCCCTCGACAGGGATCCGGGGAGCTGTTTTTT | CASSPRQGSGELFF | TRBD1 | TRBJ2-2 | TRBV7-9 | few
TGTGCCAGCAGCCAAGATTCCTGGAACACTGAAGCTTTCTTT | CASSQDSWNTEAFF | NA | TRBJ1-1 | TRBV3-1/TRBV3-2 | many